The 14 T cell receptor beta chains below come from one sample, sequenced in a study of T cells in localized non-small cell lung cancer. Assay: immunoSEQ multiplex PCR; the TCRdb copy retains only in-frame clones and omits some. The sample carries under 150,000 clones, about 90% recorded once. The sequencing here drew on peripheral blood, taken before any cancer treatment. These receptors were collected from a female donor over 55 with stage I lung adenocarcinoma.

V is TRBV28 and J is TRBJ1-2; 8 positions agree with TRBD1. The CDR3 is made up of 15 amino acids. Germline CDR1 is MDHEN and CDR2 is SYDVKM. With V trimmed by 6 bases and J by 4 bases, 10 bases remained unmatched. The CDR3 here is CASRSGTGGTYGYTF. CDR3 bases: TGTGCCAGCAGATCCGGGACAGGAGGGACCTATGGCTACACCTTC.

The genes are TRBV5-5 and TRBJ2-1; TRBD2 might be the D (5 bases). The V gene's germline CDR1 is SGHKS and CDR2 YYEKEE (reference sequence). This CDR3 spans 14 amino acids. V was cut by 4 bases and J by 0 bases, with 8 bases left in between. DNA of the CDR3: TGTGCCAGCAGCAACGGGAACTCCTACAATGAGCAGTTCTTC. Translation: CASSNGNSYNEQFF.

This clone has a single count. This rearrangement joins TRBV11-2 to TRBJ1-6; 9 bases line up with TRBD1. The CDR3 consists of 17 residues. The J segment lost 7 bases and the V segment lost 1 base, leaving 8 bases of the junction unmatched. In germline, CDR1 is SGHAT, CDR2 FQNNGV. The CDR3 loop is CASSLVGTGLRNSPLHF. In DNA, the CDR3 is TGTGCCAGCAGCTTAGTAGGGACAGGGCTCCGGAATTCACCCCTCCACTTT.

J is TRBJ1-4 and V is TRBV28; D not certain. This CDR3 is built from 12 residues. The germline gives CDR1 MDHEN, CDR2 SYDVKM. V lost 6 bases and J lost 8, with 10 bases in between. The CDR3 DNA reads as TGTGCCAGCAGGGAGGGTAGCGAAAAACTGTTTTTT. Its translation is CASREGSEKLFF.

This clone has a single count. V gene TRBV15 combines with J gene TRBJ2-1, with D possibly being TRBD1 or TRBD2 (5 bases each). Trimming stripped 0 bases from V and 3 bases from J, with 12 bases between. CDR1 and CDR2 from the germline V gene are LNHNV and YYDKDF (reference sequence). This CDR3 has 16 residues. CDR3 DNA: TGTGCCACCAGCAGAGACCGGGACCCCCTCTACAATGAGCAGTTCTTC. It encodes CATSRDRDPLYNEQFF. Combining the CDR3 with reference TRBV15 and TRBJ2-1 gives the whole variable domain DAMVIQNPRYQVTQFGKPVTLSCSQTLNHNVMYWYQQKSSQAPKLLFHYYDKDFNNEADTPDNFQSRRPNTSFCFLDIRSPGLGDTAMYLCATSRDRDPLYNEQFFGPGTRLTVL.

The chain employs TRBV7-9 and TRBJ2-7, with D unresolved. In germline, CDR1 is SEHNR, CDR2 FQNEAQ (reference sequence). The CDR3 contains 13 residues. V lost 5 bases to trimming and J lost 3 bases, with 11 bases between them. The CDR3 sequence: CASSPPRFYEQYF. CDR3 nucleotides: TGTGCCAGCAGCCCCCCGAGGTTCTACGAGCAGTACTTC.

This chain connects TRBV5-6 to TRBJ2-4, with 8 bases identical to TRBD2. V lost 4 bases to trimming and J lost 7 bases; unmatched junction nucleotides: 7. The CDR3 totals 14 residues. The germline gives CDR1 SGHDT, CDR2 YYEEEE. The CDR3 here is CASSPPGGRNIQYF. DNA for the CDR3: TGTGCCAGCAGCCCACCGGGAGGGAGGAACATTCAGTACTTC.

The rearrangement links TRBV6-1 to TRBJ2-7; D possibly uses TRBD1 or TRBD2 (5 bases each). The germline CDR1 and CDR2 sequences are MNHNS and SASEGT. The CDR3 sequence is 13 residues long. The V gene lost 7 bases and the J gene lost 0 bases, with 10 bases spanning the gap. CDR3 DNA sequence: TGTGCCAGCACCGGGACGTTCTCCTACGAGCAGTACTTC. Protein: CASTGTFSYEQYF.

This clone came up once. This chain links TRBV7-8 with TRBJ2-5; D uncertain. The CDR3 loop spans 16 amino acids. Germline V gene lookup returns CDR1 SGHVS and CDR2 FQNEAQ. Trimming stripped 4 bases from V and 1 base from J, with 16 bases between. This CDR3 is CASSSRRTGFQETQYF. DNA of the CDR3: TGTGCCAGCAGCTCTCGTCGGACGGGTTTCCAAGAGACCCAGTACTTC.

This chain uses TRBV11-2 with TRBJ2-3, with D tentatively TRBD1 (6 bases). V was trimmed by 2 bases and J by 0 bases, leaving 18 bases between them. The CDR3 extends over 18 amino acids. Germline V CDR1 and CDR2: SGHAT, FQNNGV. CDR3 amino acids: CASSLKDSPSSSTDTQYF. The CDR3 nucleotides are TGTGCCAGCAGCTTAAAGGACAGTCCCTCCTCTAGCACAGATACGCAGTATTTT.

This chain uses TRBV6-4 with TRBJ2-1; no definite D call. V lost 3 bases and J lost 5, with 11 bases in between. Germline V CDR1 and CDR2: MRHNA, SNTAGT. CDR3 length: 14 amino acids. The CDR3 region has the DNA TGTGCCAGCAGTGATTCTTACCTTAACAATGAGCAGTTCTTC. Its protein is CASSDSYLNNEQFF.

For the CDR3, the DNA is TGCGCCAGCAGCTTGTTGCGGGGCAACACCGGGGAGCTGTTTTTT. Its protein is CASSLLRGNTGELFF. The chain employs TRBV5-1 and TRBJ2-2, with D possibly TRBD2 on 6 matching bases. Germline lookup yields CDR1 SGHRS and CDR2 YFSETQ. Trimming cost V 1 base and J 2 bases, with 9 bases left between them. CDR3 size: 15 residues.

V gene TRBV6-5 combines with J gene TRBJ1-1, with a tentative D call TRBD1 (5 bases). This CDR3 spans 16 amino acids. From germline, CDR1 is MNHEY and CDR2 SVGAGI. The ends were cut back, 0 bases at V and 0 bases at J, with 11 bases in the middle. Here the CDR3 reads CASSYSQGLLNTEAFF. The CDR3 DNA is TGTGCCAGCAGTTACTCGCAGGGTTTATTGAACACTGAAGCTTTCTTT.

V and J are TRBV6-4 and TRBJ2-1, with 12 bases identical to TRBD2. CDR3 length: 17 amino acids. Germline V CDR1 and CDR2: MRHNA, SNTAGT. J gave up 8 bases and V 6 bases, and 14 bases lay outside the gene matches. CDR3 protein: CASRGTLGTSGCDEQFF. The CDR3 coding sequence is TGTGCCAGCAGGGGTACCCTCGGGACTAGCGGGTGCGATGAGCAGTTCTTC.